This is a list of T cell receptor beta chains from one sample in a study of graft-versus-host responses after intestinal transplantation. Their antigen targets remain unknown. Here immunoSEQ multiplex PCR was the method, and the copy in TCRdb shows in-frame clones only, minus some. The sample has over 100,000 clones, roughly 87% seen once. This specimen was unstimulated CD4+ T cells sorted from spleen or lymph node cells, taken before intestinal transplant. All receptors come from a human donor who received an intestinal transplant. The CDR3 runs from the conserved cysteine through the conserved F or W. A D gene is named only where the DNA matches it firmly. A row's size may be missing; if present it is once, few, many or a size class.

CDR3: CASSATSGYEKLFF
DNA: TGTGCCAGCAGTGCTACGTCGGGGTACGAAAAACTGTTTTTT
size: once
J: TRBJ1-4
V: TRBV6-1
D: .

CDR3: CASSLETRDSPLHF
DNA: TGTGCCAGCAGCTTAGAGACCCGAGATTCACCCCTCCACTTT
size: .
J: TRBJ1-6
V: TRBV7-3
D: .

CDR3: CASSPGTSAQYF
DNA: TGTGCCAGCAGCCCCGGGACTAGTGCGCAGTACTTC
size: .
J: TRBJ2-7
V: TRBV7-9
D: TRBD2

CDR3: CAWSVSGLGNTIYF
DNA: TGTGCCTGGAGTGTTTCCGGGCTTGGAAACACCATATATTTT
size: .
J: TRBJ1-3
V: TRBV30
D: .

CDR3: CASSLQGRGQGGNTEAFF
DNA: TGCGCCAGCAGCCTCCAGGGGAGAGGACAGGGCGGGAACACTGAAGCTTTCTTT
size: few
J: TRBJ1-1
V: TRBV5-1
D: TRBD1

CDR3: CASSLAVGWASLDEQYF
DNA: TGTGCCAGCAGCTTAGCAGTTGGGTGGGCTAGTTTAGACGAGCAGTACTTC
size: .
J: TRBJ2-7
V: TRBV7-2
D: .

CDR3: CASSFNEADDNSPLHF
DNA: TGCGCCAGCAGCTTTAACGAAGCGGACGATAATTCACCCCTCCACTTT
size: .
J: TRBJ1-6
V: TRBV5-1
D: .

CDR3: CASSISGGQIVPGELFF
DNA: TGTGCCAGTAGTATATCCGGCGGACAGATTGTCCCCGGGGAGCTGTTTTTT
size: few
J: TRBJ2-2
V: TRBV19
D: .

CDR3: CASSLDLYEQYF
DNA: TGTGCCAGCAGCTTAGATCTTTACGAGCAGTACTTC
size: .
J: TRBJ2-7
V: TRBV7-9
D: .

CDR3: CASSYSMCDGYTF
DNA: TGTGCCAGCAGTTACTCGATGTGCGACGGCTACACCTTC
size: .
J: TRBJ1-2
V: TRBV6-7
D: .

CDR3: CASRPTRQTSYEQYF
DNA: TGTGCCAGCAGGCCCACGCGACAGACCTCCTACGAGCAGTACTTC
size: .
J: TRBJ2-7
V: TRBV27
D: .

CDR3: CASSLGRGTGELFF
DNA: TGTGCCAGCAGCTTAGGCAGGGGCACCGGGGAGCTGTTTTTT
size: .
J: TRBJ2-2
V: TRBV7-3
D: .

CDR3: CASSYSIPVGREAFF
DNA: TGTGCCAGCAGTTACTCGATTCCGGTCGGGAGAGAAGCTTTCTTT
size: .
J: TRBJ1-1
V: TRBV6-5
D: .

CDR3: CASSQRVNPSTDTQYF
DNA: TGTGCCAGCAGCCAGAGGGTAAACCCTAGCACAGATACGCAGTATTTT
size: .
J: TRBJ2-3
V: TRBV7-2
D: .

CDR3: CASSEQGMNTEAFF
DNA: TGTGCCAGCAGTGAACAGGGTATGAACACTGAAGCTTTCTTT
size: .
J: TRBJ1-1
V: TRBV6-1
D: .

CDR3: CASRGGVALDTQYF
DNA: TGTGCCAGCAGGGGGGGCGTAGCGTTAGATACGCAGTATTTT
size: .
J: TRBJ2-3
V: TRBV2
D: .

CDR3: CASSVGPRDTGELFF
DNA: TGTGCCAGCAGCGTGGGTCCTCGGGACACCGGGGAGCTGTTTTTT
size: .
J: TRBJ2-2
V: TRBV9
D: .

CDR3: CASSLVKGRESWNTQYF
DNA: TGTGCCAGCAGCTTAGTTAAGGGGAGGGAGTCTTGGAATACGCAGTATTTT
size: once
J: TRBJ2-3
V: TRBV11-3
D: TRBD2

CDR3: CASSQGLLNQPQHF
DNA: TGTGCCAGCAGCCAAGGACTCTTGAATCAGCCCCAGCATTTT
size: .
J: TRBJ1-5
V: TRBV7-2
D: .

CDR3: CASSLGAGGTDTQYF
DNA: TGCGCCAGCAGCTTGGGGGCAGGGGGAACCGATACGCAGTATTTT
size: .
J: TRBJ2-3
V: TRBV5-1
D: TRBD1

CDR3: CASSGVAGGHHNEQFF
DNA: TGTGCCAGCAGCGGTGTAGCGGGAGGGCACCACAATGAGCAGTTCTTC
size: .
J: TRBJ2-1
V: TRBV7-3
D: TRBD2

CDR3: CASSDQRDMGTEAFF
DNA: TGTGCCAGCAGCGACCAAAGGGATATGGGCACTGAAGCTTTCTTT
size: .
J: TRBJ1-1
V: TRBV9
D: .

CDR3: CASSLEELSYEQYF
DNA: TGTGCCAGCAGCTTGGAGGAGCTCAGCTACGAGCAGTACTTC
size: .
J: TRBJ2-7
V: TRBV5-5
D: .

CDR3: CASSVRDRGYEQYF
DNA: TGTGCCAGCAGCGTAAGGGACAGGGGGTACGAGCAGTACTTC
size: .
J: TRBJ2-7
V: TRBV9
D: TRBD1

CDR3: CAWSVGSTNEKLFF
DNA: TGTGCCTGGAGTGTGGGGTCAACTAATGAAAAACTGTTTTTT
size: once
J: TRBJ1-4
V: TRBV30
D: .

CDR3: CASSIRRDPYNEQFF
DNA: TGCGCCAGCAGCATACGCCGGGACCCGTACAATGAGCAGTTCTTC
size: once
J: TRBJ2-1
V: TRBV5-1
D: .

CDR3: CASGGLVKISYEQYF
DNA: TGTGCCAGCGGGGGACTAGTTAAAATCTCCTACGAGCAGTACTTC
size: .
J: TRBJ2-7
V: TRBV2
D: TRBD2

CDR3: CAISESTGTASGELFF
DNA: TGTGCCATCAGTGAGTCGACCGGGACCGCTAGTGGGGAGCTGTTTTTT
size: .
J: TRBJ2-2
V: TRBV10-3
D: .

CDR3: CASSRLSGPSYGELFF
DNA: TGCGCCAGCAGCCGTCTAAGCGGGCCTAGCTACGGGGAGCTGTTTTTT
size: .
J: TRBJ2-2
V: TRBV4-1
D: .

CDR3: CASSTRVQETQYF
DNA: TGTGCCAGCAGCACGCGGGTTCAAGAGACCCAGTACTTC
size: few
J: TRBJ2-5
V: TRBV7-2
D: .

CDR3: CASSGLINTDTQYF
DNA: TGTGCCAGCTCTGGACTAATAAACACAGATACGCAGTATTTT
size: .
J: TRBJ2-3
V: TRBV6-5
D: .

CDR3: CASSRRRDTEAFF
DNA: TGTGCCAGCAGCCGAAGGAGGGACACTGAAGCTTTCTTT
size: .
J: TRBJ1-1
V: TRBV6-5
D: .

CDR3: CASSFGQLLNWGNQPQHF
DNA: TGCGCCAGCAGTTTCGGCCAGTTGTTGAATTGGGGCAATCAGCCCCAGCATTTT
size: .
J: TRBJ1-5
V: TRBV23-1
D: .